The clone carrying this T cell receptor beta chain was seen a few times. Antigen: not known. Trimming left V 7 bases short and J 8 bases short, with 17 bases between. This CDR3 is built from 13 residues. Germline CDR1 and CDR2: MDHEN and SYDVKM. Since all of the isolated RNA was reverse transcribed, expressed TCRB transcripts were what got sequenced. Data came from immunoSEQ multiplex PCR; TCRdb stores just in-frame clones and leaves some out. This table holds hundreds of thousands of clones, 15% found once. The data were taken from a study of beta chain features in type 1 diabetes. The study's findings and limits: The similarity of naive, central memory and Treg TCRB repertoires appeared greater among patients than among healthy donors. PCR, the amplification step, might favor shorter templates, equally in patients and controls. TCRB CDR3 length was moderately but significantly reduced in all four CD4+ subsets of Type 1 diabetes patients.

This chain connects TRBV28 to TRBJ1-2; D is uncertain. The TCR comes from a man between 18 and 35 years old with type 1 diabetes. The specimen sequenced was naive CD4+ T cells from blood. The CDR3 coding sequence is TGTGCCAGCAAGTTGGCGGGGTTTCGGGGCTACACCTTC. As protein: CASKLAGFRGYTF.